These 25 T cell receptor beta chains originate from one sample sequenced in a study of Graves' ophthalmopathy and Graves' hyperthyroidism. RNA transcripts were the template, and TCR beta CDR3 regions were amplified from them. RT-PCR with HTBI primers came first, then second-round multiplex PCR. TCRdb recomputed calls from the multiplex PCR reads with MiXCR, one row per CDR3 protein. The table lists about 400,000 distinct CDR3 sequences, about 16% of them singletons. The sequenced sample was peripheral blood. The receptors derive from a woman aged 18-30 years with Graves' ophthalmopathy.

The V call is TRBV3-1, the J call TRBJ1-2, with no clear D. This CDR3 spans 12 amino acids. V lost 8 bases, J lost 4 bases, and 11 bases lay in between. Germline CDR1 is LGHDT and CDR2 is YNNKEL (reference sequence). The DNA of the CDR3 is TGTGCCAGCGCATCAAATCTCTATGGCTACACCTTC. This codes for CASASNLYGYTF.

The V gene is TRBV5-1, the J gene TRBJ2-5; perhaps TRBD1 as D (6 bases). Per germline, CDR1 SGHRS and CDR2 YFSETQ. The CDR3 extends over 14 amino acids. The V end was cut by 0 bases, the J end by 5 bases, with 11 bases between. The CDR3 reads CASSLDRAAETQYF. In DNA, the CDR3 is TGCGCCAGCAGCTTGGACAGGGCGGCGGAGACCCAGTACTTC.

There are many counts of this clonotype. The chain links TRBV9 to TRBJ2-2; TRBD2 agrees at 8 bases. V was pared by 4 bases and J by 2 bases, with 7 bases of the junction left unmatched. The CDR3 spans 16 residues. Germline V gene sequence: CDR1 SGDLS, CDR2 YYNGEE. The CDR3: CASSPYGGDNTGELFF. The DNA of the CDR3 is TGTGCCAGCAGCCCATACGGGGGGGACAACACCGGGGAGCTGTTTTTT.

Ten or more counts support this clonotype. The V gene is TRBV5-1, the J gene TRBJ1-6; 8 bases are shared with TRBD1. The V gene end was trimmed by 2 bases and the J gene end by 1 base; junction bases not matched to a gene: 11. The germline CDR1 and CDR2 sequences are SGHRS and YFSETQ. The CDR3 extends over 19 amino acids. This CDR3 is CASSLRSGQGGSYNSPLHF. The CDR3 DNA reads TGCGCCAGCAGCTTAAGAAGTGGACAGGGAGGATCCTATAATTCACCCCTCCACTTT.

This clonotype showed up many times. The V and J genes are TRBV5-1 and TRBJ2-7; 8 bases fit TRBD1. With V trimmed by 4 bases and J by 2 bases, 14 bases remained unmatched. Germline V lookup: CDR1 SGHRS, CDR2 YFSETQ. There are 17 residues in the CDR3. In DNA, the CDR3 is TGCGCCAGCAGCCTCCGGACAGGGTTTAACCTCCCCTACGAGCAGTACTTC. Protein product: CASSLRTGFNLPYEQYF.

The chain employs TRBV2 and TRBJ2-5, with 8 nucleotides matching TRBD2. The CDR3 covers 12 residues. The germline V gene has CDR1 SNHLY and CDR2 FYNNEI. J was trimmed by 4 bases and V by 6 bases; bases with no gene match: 1. CDR3 in DNA: TGTGCCAGCAGCGGACTAGCAGAGACCCAGTACTTC. Protein: CASSGLAETQYF.

In this sample, this clonotype turned up many times. V usage is TRBV10-3 and J usage is TRBJ1-1, with a possible D match to TRBD1 (5 bases). The germline V gene has CDR1 ENHRY and CDR2 SYGVKD. This CDR3 contains 14 residues. V gave up 6 bases and J gave up 2 bases, with 13 bases separating them. The CDR3 DNA reads TGTGCCATCAGCAACGTGGGGACCAACACTGAAGCTTTCTTT. Translated: CAISNVGTNTEAFF.

This clonotype showed up many times. CDR3 sequence (DNA): TGTGCCAGCAGCTGGACAGTACAGCGTGAAAAACTGTTTTTT. Translation gives CASSWTVQREKLFF. This rearrangement joins TRBV28 to TRBJ1-4, with D possibly TRBD1 on 6 matching bases. The V gene lost 6 bases and the J gene lost 7 bases, with 15 bases spanning the gap. The CDR3 spans 14 residues. Germline CDR1 and CDR2: MDHEN and SYDVKM.

The chain recombines TRBV9 with TRBJ1-1; maybe TRBD1 (5 bases). The CDR3 extends over 14 amino acids. The germline CDR1 and CDR2 sequences are SGDLS and YYNGEE. V was clipped by 0 bases and J by 4 bases, with 10 bases between them. CDR3 nucleotides: TGTGCCAGCAGCGTAGGGGGCGCGGCCACTGAAGCTTTCTTT. Its translation is CASSVGGAATEAFF.

A word on this clonotype: The junction differs from germline at one of its ends, possibly a read error. The chain is built from TRBV6-1 and TRBJ2-5, with a tentative D call TRBD2 (5 bases). The CDR3 contains 14 residues. CDR1 is MNHNS and CDR2 is SASEGT in the germline V gene. CDR3 nucleotides: TGTGCCAGCAGTCCGGACTGGCGGGCGGAGACCCAGTGCTTC. Translation: CASSPDWRAETQCF.

This clonotype was seen ten or more times. The gene calls are TRBV11-2 and TRBJ1-3; the D gene is possibly TRBD1 (5 bases). This CDR3 spans 17 amino acids. V was shortened by 0 bases and J by 4 bases, with 16 bases between the two germline ends. Germline V gene sequence: CDR1 SGHAT, CDR2 FQNNGV. CDR3 in amino acids: CASSLEGPGPHGNTIYF. The CDR3 DNA follows: TGTGCCAGCAGCTTAGAAGGACCGGGGCCCCACGGAAACACCATATATTTT.

This clonotype has a count of ten or more. The chain is built from TRBV6-2 or TRBV6-3 and TRBJ2-3; a possible D gene is TRBD1 (5 bases). This CDR3 has 17 residues. V was cut by 5 bases and J by 0 bases, with 18 bases left in between. CDR1 and CDR2 (germline): MNHEY, SVGEGT. The chain's CDR3 is CASSPYWAGLSTDTQYF. For the CDR3, the DNA is TGTGCCAGCAGTCCTTACTGGGCAGGGCTCAGCACAGATACGCAGTATTTT.

This clonotype was counted at least ten times. The chain joins TRBV6-2 or TRBV6-3 to TRBJ1-2; D may be TRBD1 (5 bases). Germline V gene sequence: CDR1 MNHEY, CDR2 SVGEGT. With 6 bases removed from V and 1 base from J, the gap between germline ends came to 9 bases. The CDR3 sequence is 13 residues long. In nucleotides, the CDR3 is TGTGCCAGCAGAAACCAGGGTAACTATGGCTACACCTTC. This gives the protein CASRNQGNYGYTF.

This clonotype occurred many times. V gene TRBV2 combines with J gene TRBJ2-4; 10 bases map to TRBD1. The CDR3 contains 15 residues. V lost 11 bases and J lost 7; bases outside the gene matches: 14. In germline, CDR1 is SNHLY, CDR2 FYNNEI. The CDR3 here is CAGARDRGQANIQYF. In DNA form, the CDR3 reads TGTGCCGGGGCCCGAGACAGGGGGCAAGCGAACATTCAGTACTTC.

The J gene is TRBJ2-5, the V gene TRBV15, with TRBD2 matching over 8 bases. This CDR3 region has 17 residues. J lost 0 bases, V lost 6 bases, and 12 bases had no gene match. From germline, CDR1 is LNHNV and CDR2 YYDKDF (reference sequence). The CDR3 nucleotides are TGTGCCACCAGAGGAAGAACTAGCGGCTTGTACCAAGAGACCCAGTACTTC. Its protein is CATRGRTSGLYQETQYF.

The sample holds many counts of this clonotype. J is TRBJ1-5 and V is TRBV12-3 or TRBV12-4; unclear D gene. With 6 bases removed from V and 5 bases from J, the gap between germline ends came to 11 bases. The CDR3 contains 13 residues. DNA for the CDR3: TGTGCCAGCAGCCCCCGCGAACATCAGCCCCAGCATTTT. Translated: CASSPREHQPQHF.

This clonotype was recorded at least ten times. The chain employs TRBV29-1 and TRBJ2-7, with a tentative D call TRBD2 (5 bases). This CDR3 contains 13 residues. The V gene's germline CDR1 is SQVTM and CDR2 ANQGSEA. V shed 3 bases and J shed 6 bases, with 15 bases lying between them. The DNA of the CDR3 is TGCAGCGTTGATGAGGACTCGGCAGCCGAGCAGTACTTC. Its translation is CSVDEDSAAEQYF.

The chain has TRBV6-1 and TRBJ1-1; no reliable D call. The CDR3 totals 13 residues. V lost 1 base and J 6 bases, leaving 9 bases between the germline ends. Germline CDR1 MNHNS, CDR2 SASEGT. The CDR3, as DNA: TGTGCCAGCAGTGAAGACTCGTGGGCTGAAGCTTTCTTT. Its protein product is CASSEDSWAEAFF.

This clonotype was recorded at least ten times. V gene TRBV28 combines with J gene TRBJ1-3; D unclear. Germline V CDR1 and CDR2: MDHEN, SYDVKM. Deletions cut 2 bases from V and 4 bases from J, with 12 bases between. The CDR3 totals 15 residues. The CDR3 DNA reads as TGTGCCAGCAGTTTAACGGGCTTGGGAGGAAACACCATATATTTT. Protein: CASSLTGLGGNTIYF.

At least ten counts were recorded for this clonotype. The genes are TRBV12-3 or TRBV12-4 and TRBJ2-5; TRBD2 matches 8 bases. Trimming cost V 7 bases and J 5 bases; bases outside gene matches: 6. This CDR3 has 13 amino acids. The CDR3 is CASTQRESETQYF. DNA of the CDR3: TGTGCCAGCACTCAGCGGGAGTCGGAGACCCAGTACTTC.

This clonotype was seen repeatedly, ten times or more. The CDR3 loop reads CAISETGDYEQYF. In DNA form, the CDR3 reads TGTGCCATCAGTGAGACAGGGGACTACGAGCAGTACTTC. V and J are TRBV10-3 and TRBJ2-7, with 7 bases that match TRBD1. The germline V gene has CDR1 ENHRY and CDR2 SYGVKD. The CDR3 is 13 amino acids. J gave up 3 bases and V 2 bases, and 1 base lay outside the gene matches.

In its sample, this clonotype was seen many times. The CDR3: CASSSIRGIGELFF. The CDR3 nucleotides read TGTGCCAGCAGTAGCATCAGGGGAATCGGGGAGCTGTTTTTT. This chain links TRBV6-2 or TRBV6-3 with TRBJ2-2; possible D gene TRBD1, 6 bases. Germline values: CDR1 MNHEY, CDR2 SVGEGT. V was clipped by 5 bases and J by 7 bases, with 14 bases between them. This CDR3 spans 14 amino acids.

There are many counts of this clonotype. J is TRBJ2-1 and V is TRBV25-1, with a weak D call TRBD2 (6 bases). Trimming removed 1 base at V and 0 bases at J, with 7 bases between. The CDR3 length is 15 residues. Germline values: CDR1 MGHDK, CDR2 SYGVNS. CDR3 DNA: TGTGCCAGCAGTGAATTCGGGAGCTCCTACAATGAGCAGTTCTTC. Translated, it gives CASSEFGSSYNEQFF.

This clonotype was detected ten times or more. The V call is TRBV6-1, the J call TRBJ2-7, with D possibly TRBD1 on 6 matching bases. Trimming left V 6 bases short and J 0 bases short, with 12 bases between. Germline V gene lookup returns CDR1 MNHNS and CDR2 SASEGT. The CDR3 loop spans 14 amino acids. In nucleotides, the CDR3 is TGTGCCAGCAGCAGACAGGACCCCTCCTACGAGCAGTACTTC. This gives the protein CASSRQDPSYEQYF.

This clonotype was observed many times. This chain links TRBV10-3 with TRBJ2-2; TRBD2 matches at 15 bases. J lost 9 bases, V lost 6 bases, and 5 bases had no gene match. Looked up from germline, CDR1 is ENHRY and CDR2 is SYGVKD. There are 15 residues in the CDR3. The CDR3 DNA is TGTGCCATCAGCCCGGGACTAGCGGGAGGTTGGGAGCTGTTTTTT. This gives the protein CAISPGLAGGWELFF.